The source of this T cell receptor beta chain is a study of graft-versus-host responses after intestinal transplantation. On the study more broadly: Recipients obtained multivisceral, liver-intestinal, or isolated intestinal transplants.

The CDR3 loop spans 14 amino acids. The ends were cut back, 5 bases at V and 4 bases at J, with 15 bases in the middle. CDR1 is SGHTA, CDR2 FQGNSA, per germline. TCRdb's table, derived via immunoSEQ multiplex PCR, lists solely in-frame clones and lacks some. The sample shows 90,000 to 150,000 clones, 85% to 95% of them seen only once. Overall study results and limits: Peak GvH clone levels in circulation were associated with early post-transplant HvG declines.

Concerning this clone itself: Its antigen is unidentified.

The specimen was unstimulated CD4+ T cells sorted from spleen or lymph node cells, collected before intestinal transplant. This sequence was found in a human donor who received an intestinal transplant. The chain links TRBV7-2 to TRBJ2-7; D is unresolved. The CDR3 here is CASSRGRVIYEQYF. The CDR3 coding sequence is TGTGCCAGCAGCCGCGGTAGGGTAATATACGAGCAGTACTTC.